Listed below are T cell receptor beta chains from one sample, sequenced in a study of molecular identifiers for immune sequencing clone quantification. TCRdb fed the PCR reads into MiXCR, producing one record per CDR3 protein. There are about 640,000 distinct CDR3 sequences in the sample; just under 20% occur only once, and under 0.95% lies in the top ten. The sequenced sample was naive CD8+ T cells from blood, with Jurkat cell RNA spiked in. These receptors were collected from a human donor in good health. Some libraries in this study had Jurkat cell RNA spiked in. CDR3s include the opening cysteine and the closing phenylalanine or tryptophan. A D gene is named only where the DNA matches it firmly. The listing skips clone size in some rows; elsewhere it reads once, few, many or a size class.

CDR3 | DNA | size | V | length | J | D
CASSRLAGGLGDTQYF | TGTGCCAGCAGCCGACTAGCGGGGGGGCTAGGAGATACGCAGTATTTT | many | TRBV6-2/TRBV6-3 | 16 | TRBJ2-3 | TRBD2
CASSLETGPSYERYF | TGCGCCAGCAGCTTGGAGACAGGACCTTCCTACGAGCGGTACTTC | NA | TRBV5-1 | 15 | TRBJ2-7 | NA
CASSPLPSPASGELFF | TGTGCCAGCAGTCCGTTACCAAGCCCAGCCTCCGGGGAGCTGTTTTTT | NA | TRBV28 | 16 | TRBJ2-2 | NA
CASSPDPERETQYF | TGTGCCAGCAGCCCGGACCCAGAGAGGGAGACCCAGTACTTC | NA | TRBV6-6 | 14 | TRBJ2-5 | NA
CASSPGTGRDTQYF | TGTGCCAGCAGCCCCGGGACAGGGCGAGATACGCAGTATTTT | many | TRBV12-3/TRBV12-4 | 14 | TRBJ2-3 | TRBD1
CAAGMGGVNEQFF | TGTGCCGCCGGTATGGGCGGAGTAAATGAGCAGTTCTTC | few | TRBV19 | 13 | TRBJ2-1 | NA
CAWREGQGAYSEQFF | TGTGCCTGGAGGGAGGGACAGGGCGCCTACAGTGAGCAGTTCTTC | NA | TRBV30 | 15 | TRBJ2-1 | TRBD1
CASSLRLAGVLETQYF | TGTGCCAGCAGCTTGAGACTAGCGGGAGTTCTAGAGACCCAGTACTTC | NA | TRBV5-6 | 16 | TRBJ2-5 | TRBD2
CASSVLGTTNEKLFF | TGTGCCAGCAGCGTTTTAGGGACAACTAATGAAAAACTGTTTTTT | NA | TRBV9 | 15 | TRBJ1-4 | NA
CASRGSYADTQYF | TGTGCCAGTAGGGGATCATATGCAGATACGCAGTATTTT | few | TRBV19 | 13 | TRBJ2-3 | NA
CAWTSATGELFF | TGTGCCTGGACTAGCGCCACCGGGGAGCTGTTTTTT | NA | TRBV30 | 12 | TRBJ2-2 | NA
CASSGAPDRGWDTEAFF | TGTGCCAGCAGTGGGGCACCGGACAGGGGATGGGACACTGAAGCTTTCTTT | NA | TRBV2 | 17 | TRBJ1-1 | TRBD1
CASSQDYVYSGANVLTF | TGCGCCAGCAGCCAAGATTACGTTTACTCTGGGGCCAACGTCCTGACTTTC | NA | TRBV4-3 | 17 | TRBJ2-6 | NA
CAWSGPLDAFF | TGTGCCTGGAGCGGACCTCTCGATGCTTTCTTT | many | TRBV30 | 11 | TRBJ1-1 | NA
CASSLEGGTANTGELFF | TGTGCCAGCAGCTTAGAAGGAGGGACAGCCAACACCGGGGAGCTGTTTTTT | many | TRBV7-9 | 17 | TRBJ2-2 | NA
CASSILANNEQFF | TGTGCCAGTAGTATACTAGCGAACAATGAGCAGTTCTTC | NA | TRBV19 | 13 | TRBJ2-1 | NA
CASSYWGSNTGELFF | TGTGCCAGCAGTTACTGGGGGTCGAACACCGGGGAGCTGTTTTTT | NA | TRBV6-2/TRBV6-3 | 15 | TRBJ2-2 | NA
CASSETGGNTIYF | TGTGCCAGCAGTGAGACAGGAGGAAACACCATATATTTT | many | TRBV6-5 | 13 | TRBJ1-3 | NA
CASTDRGYEQYF | TGTGCCAGCACGGACAGGGGCTACGAGCAGTACTTC | many | TRBV6-5 | 12 | TRBJ2-7 | TRBD1
CASSFTSVETQYF | TGTGCCAGCAGTTTTACTAGCGTTGAGACCCAGTACTTC | many | TRBV28 | 13 | TRBJ2-5 | TRBD2
CASSEVQGFLDQPQHF | TGTGCCAGCAGTGAAGTACAGGGTTTCCTGGATCAGCCCCAGCATTTT | NA | TRBV6-1 | 16 | TRBJ1-5 | NA
CASSLGRSYGYTF | TGTGCCAGCAGTTTAGGACGGTCCTATGGCTACACCTTC | many | TRBV27 | 13 | TRBJ1-2 | NA
CASSQDLDEADTQYF | TGCGCCAGCAGCCAAGATCTCGATGAGGCAGATACGCAGTATTTT | many | TRBV4-3 | 15 | TRBJ2-3 | NA
CASSLAAYQETRYF | TGTGCCAGCAGCCTTGCAGCATATCAAGAGACCCGGTACTTC | once | TRBV14 | 14 | TRBJ2-5 | NA
CSTDGSGGEQYF | TGCAGCACGGATGGTAGCGGGGGCGAGCAGTACTTC | many | TRBV29-1 | 12 | TRBJ2-7 | TRBD2
CASNQDREYQPQHF | TGTGCCAGCAACCAAGACAGGGAATATCAGCCCCAGCATTTT | many | TRBV6-2/TRBV6-3 | 14 | TRBJ1-5 | TRBD1
CSAGGTLPYEQYF | TGCAGTGCGGGGGGGACTTTACCCTACGAGCAGTACTTC | many | TRBV20-1 | 13 | TRBJ2-7 | TRBD2
CASSDGSHNEQFF | TGCGCCAGCAGCGACGGGTCGCACAATGAGCAGTTCTTC | many | TRBV5-1 | 13 | TRBJ2-1 | NA
CASSFGTSLYEQYF | TGTGCCAGTAGTTTCGGGACATCGCTCTACGAGCAGTACTTC | few | TRBV19 | 14 | TRBJ2-7 | NA
CSASFLDTINYGYTF | TGCAGTGCTAGCTTTTTGGACACTATTAACTATGGCTACACCTTC | NA | TRBV20-1 | 15 | TRBJ1-2 | NA
CASSPQPYTGELFF | TGTGCCAGCAGTCCCCAGCCATACACCGGGGAGCTGTTTTTT | many | TRBV12-3/TRBV12-4 | 14 | TRBJ2-2 | NA